What follows are 30 T cell receptor beta chains derived from one specimen sequenced in a study of T cells in Graves' hyperthyroidism and ophthalmopathy. RNA transcripts yielded amplified TCR beta CDR3 regions. The TCR CDR3 first-round RT-PCR relied on the HTBI primer set. TCRdb analysed the multiplex PCR reads with MiXCR anew, one entry per CDR3 protein. The sample contains roughly 280,000 distinct CDR3 sequences, 15% to 20% of which appear only once. Source material: blood. These TCRs come from a woman aged 55-75 years with Graves' ophthalmopathy.

This clonotype was observed a few times. The V gene is TRBV24-1, the J gene TRBJ2-3, with 7 bases lining up with TRBD1. V shed 3 bases and J 11 bases; nucleotides not matched to a gene: 13. Per germline, CDR1 KGHDR and CDR2 SFDVKD. The length of the CDR3 is 15 residues. The CDR3 sequence: CATSDPGTPTGVQYF. The DNA of the CDR3 is TGTGCCACCAGTGATCCCGGGACACCCACAGGGGTGCAGTATTTT.

The chain uses TRBV14 and TRBJ2-7; either TRBD1 or TRBD2 may supply D (5 bases each). CDR3 size: 16 residues. Trimming pared 1 base from V and 5 bases from J, leaving 18 bases between. CDR1 is SGHDN, CDR2 FVKESK, per germline. The DNA for the CDR3 is TGTGCCAGCAGCCAAGTGGGGACCGTCCTTCGGCACGAGCAGTACTTC. Translation: CASSQVGTVLRHEQYF.

Points on this clonotype: This sequence may be a read error, since a much larger clone differs from it by one base. The chain links TRBV28 to TRBJ1-2; TRBD1 agrees at 7 bases. This CDR3 contains 14 residues. The germline CDR1 and CDR2 sequences are MDHEN and SYDVKM. V trimming: 5 bases; J trimming: 9 bases; junction bases outside the gene matches: 12. In DNA, the CDR3 is TGTGCCAGCAGTACTTATAAGACAGGGTCTAGCTACACCTTC. It translates to CASSTYKTGSSYTF.

CDR3 DNA sequence: TGCGCCAGCAGCCAACTACAGGGTAACACCGGGGAGCTGTTTTTT. It translates to CASSQLQGNTGELFF. This chain connects TRBV4-1 to TRBJ2-2; the D gene is possibly TRBD1 (6 bases). The CDR3 is made up of 15 amino acids. Trimming took 2 bases from V and 2 from J, leaving 9 bases between them. Germline CDR1 reads MGHRA; CDR2 reads YSYEKL.

The chain uses TRBV29-1 and TRBJ1-6; unclear D gene. Trimming took off 7 bases at V and 0 bases at J, with 7 bases between the two ends. This CDR3 comprises 13 residues. Germline CDR1 and CDR2: SQVTM and ANQGSEA. The DNA of the CDR3 is TGCAGCGCCCGATCCTCCTATAATTCACCCCTCCACTTT. Its translation: CSARSSYNSPLHF.

Many counts were recorded for this clonotype. The genes are TRBV6-1 and TRBJ2-3, with 14 bases aligning to TRBD2. J gave up 5 bases and V 7 bases, and 8 bases lay outside the gene matches. The CDR3 length is 16 residues. Looked up from germline, CDR1 is MNHNS and CDR2 is SASEGT. CDR3 loop: CASKGLAGGVKDTQYF. CDR3 coding DNA: TGTGCCAGCAAAGGACTAGCGGGAGGTGTGAAAGATACGCAGTATTTT.

This chain joins TRBV2 and TRBJ2-6, with D perhaps matching TRBD1 (5 bases). Trimming removed 6 bases from V and 1 base from J, with 13 bases in between. Germline CDR1 is SNHLY and CDR2 is FYNNEI. The CDR3 extends over 16 amino acids. The CDR3 DNA sequence: TGTGCCAGCAGCGTACCTCAGGGTTCTGGGGCCAACGTCCTGACTTTC. Its protein is CASSVPQGSGANVLTF.

In this sample, this clonotype turned up many times. The chain joins TRBV20-1 to TRBJ2-1; D remains unclear. Germline CDR1 reads DFQATT; CDR2 reads SNEGSKA (reference sequence). V lost 0 bases, J lost 0 bases, and 9 bases lay in between. The CDR3 totals 15 residues. CDR3: CSARDDESSYNEQFF. DNA for the CDR3: TGCAGTGCTAGAGACGACGAGAGCTCCTACAATGAGCAGTTCTTC.

This clonotype was seen ten or more times. The chain uses TRBV5-5 and TRBJ1-1; D not resolved. The CDR3 is made up of 14 amino acids. Trimming left V 5 bases short and J 1 base short, with 12 bases between. CDR1 and CDR2 (germline): SGHKS, YYEKEE (reference sequence). The DNA for the CDR3 is TGTGCCAGCAGGACCCACTGGGCGAACACTGAAGCTTTCTTT. This codes for CASRTHWANTEAFF.

The chain has TRBV5-1 and TRBJ1-1; 9 bases line up with TRBD1. The ends lost 4 bases at V and 5 bases at J; junction bases unmatched: 3. Germline lookup yields CDR1 SGHRS and CDR2 YFSETQ. The CDR3 totals 13 residues. The CDR3 DNA sequence: TGCGCCAGCAGCCCGGGACAGGGAACTGAAGCTTTCTTT. This translates into CASSPGQGTEAFF. Filled out from reference TRBV5-1 and TRBJ1-1, the complete variable domain reads KAGVTQTPRYLIKTRGQQVTLSCSPISGHRSVSWYQQTPGQGLQFLFEYFSETQRNKGNFPGRFSGRQFSNSRSEMNVSTLELGDSALYLCASSPGQGTEAFFGQGTRLTVV.

There are many counts of this clonotype. V is TRBV5-1 and J is TRBJ1-1; D gene uncertain. CDR1 SGHRS and CDR2 YFSETQ come from the germline V gene. The CDR3 extends over 13 amino acids. Trimming stripped 0 bases from V and 2 bases from J, with 5 bases between. CDR3 protein: CASSLEPNTEAFF. The CDR3 DNA is TGCGCCAGCAGCTTGGAGCCCAACACTGAAGCTTTCTTT.

Ten or more counts support this clonotype. The chain is built from TRBV7-9 and TRBJ2-7; D is perhaps TRBD1 (7 bases). V lost 0 bases and J 0 bases, leaving 9 bases between the germline ends. The CDR3 runs to 15 residues. In germline, CDR1 is SEHNR, CDR2 FQNEAQ (reference sequence). CDR3 sequence: CASSLARGASYEQYF. The CDR3 nucleotides read TGTGCCAGCAGCTTAGCCAGGGGGGCCTCCTACGAGCAGTACTTC.

Many counts were recorded for this clonotype. The chain carries TRBV28 and TRBJ2-1; TRBD1 is a possible D gene (6 bases). This CDR3 region has 13 residues. Deletions cut 4 bases from V and 5 bases from J, with 9 bases between. The germline V gene has CDR1 MDHEN and CDR2 SYDVKM. The CDR3, as DNA: TGTGCCAGCAGTTGGACAGCAAACAATGAGCAGTTCTTC. Amino acid sequence: CASSWTANNEQFF.

The chain is built from TRBV20-1 and TRBJ1-6; the D gene is possibly TRBD1 (5 bases). Germline assignment: CDR1 DFQATT and CDR2 SNEGSKA (reference sequence). Trimming removed 5 bases from V and 4 bases from J, with 12 bases in between. This CDR3 spans 14 amino acids. The CDR3 spells CSAGGRGYNSPLHF. DNA for the CDR3: TGCAGTGCTGGGGGACGGGGATATAATTCACCCCTCCACTTT.

Many counts were recorded for this clonotype. The genes are TRBV20-1 and TRBJ2-1; no reliable D call. Germline lookup yields CDR1 DFQATT and CDR2 SNEGSKA (reference sequence). CDR3 size: 15 residues. Between the trimmed V and J ends, which lost 1 base and 0 bases, there was a span of 10 bases. CDR3 protein: CSARGDRHSYNEQFF. The DNA of the CDR3 is TGCAGTGCTAGAGGCGACCGCCACTCCTACAATGAGCAGTTCTTC.

The rearrangement links TRBV19 to TRBJ2-2; a weak D match, TRBD2 (7 bases). This CDR3 spans 16 amino acids. V dropped 5 bases and J dropped 2 bases, with 15 bases sitting between them. Germline CDR1 and CDR2: LNHDA and SQIVND (reference sequence). The CDR3 DNA sequence: TGTGCCAGTAGTGGGGGGGGGGCTGTCAACACCGGGGAGCTGTTTTTT. This codes for CASSGGGAVNTGELFF.

This clonotype was counted many times. The V gene is TRBV7-2, the J gene TRBJ2-3; 7 positions agree with TRBD1. With V trimmed by 3 bases and J by 0 bases, 3 bases remained unmatched. From germline, CDR1 is SGHTA and CDR2 FQGNSA. The CDR3 loop spans 15 amino acids. CDR3 DNA: TGTGCCAGCAGCTTCGGACAGGATAGCACAGATACGCAGTATTTT. Protein product: CASSFGQDSTDTQYF.

This clonotype was detected a few times. The J gene is TRBJ1-2, the V gene TRBV2, with D uncertain. Trimming stripped 8 bases from V and 7 bases from J, with 14 bases between. This CDR3 has 12 amino acids. CDR1 and CDR2 (germline): SNHLY, FYNNEI. The CDR3 DNA reads as TGTGCCAGCGACCCCGGACGGAGTGGCTACACCTTC. Translated, it gives CASDPGRSGYTF.

The CDR3 spells CASRQTQGAGYTF. The CDR3 coding sequence is TGTGCCAGCAGGCAGACCCAGGGGGCGGGCTACACCTTC. The V call is TRBV7-9, the J call TRBJ1-2, with TRBD1 identical over 8 bases. Germline V gene lookup returns CDR1 SEHNR and CDR2 FQNEAQ (reference sequence). The CDR3 runs 13 residues. With 6 bases clipped from V and 8 bases from J, the junction kept 8 bases outside the gene matches.

This clonotype has a count of ten or more. This rearrangement joins TRBV24-1 to TRBJ2-5, with D unresolved. This CDR3 contains 13 residues. The germline gives CDR1 KGHDR, CDR2 SFDVKD. Trimming cost V 5 bases and J 1 base, with 7 bases left between them. The CDR3 region has the DNA TGTGCCACCAGTGCGGCAGCCCAAGAGACCCAGTACTTC. Translation gives CATSAAAQETQYF.

This clonotype was observed at least ten times. This rearrangement joins TRBV7-8 to TRBJ1-2; D remains ambiguous. Germline V CDR1 and CDR2: SGHVS, FQNEAQ. The CDR3 contains 12 residues. V was shortened by 0 bases and J by 7 bases, with 6 bases between the two germline ends. The CDR3 DNA is TGTGCCAGCAGCTTAGCGAGAAGTGGCTACACCTTC. This translates into CASSLARSGYTF.

This clonotype was found many times. A junction boundary mismatches the germline segment, possibly from a read error. V usage is TRBV5-1 and J usage is TRBJ2-7; 9 bases map to TRBD2. This CDR3 is built from 13 residues. Germline CDR1 and CDR2: SGHRS and YFSETQ. The CDR3: CASSSGSSYEQYF. Here the CDR3 DNA reads TGTGCCAGCAGTAGCGGGAGCTCCTACGAGCAGTACTTC. The whole variable domain, filled in from reference TRBV5-1 and TRBJ2-7, reads KAGVTQTPRYLIKTRGQQVTLSCSPISGHRSVSWYQQTPGQGLQFLFEYFSETQRNKGNFPGRFSGRQFSNSRSEMNVSTLELGDSALYLCASSSGSSYEQYFGPGTRLTVT.

The chain recombines TRBV11-2 with TRBJ2-7, with a possible D match to TRBD2 (5 bases). Germline values: CDR1 SGHAT, CDR2 FQNNGV. V was clipped by 3 bases and J by 3 bases, with 15 bases between them. The CDR3 has 15 amino acids. CDR3 coding DNA: TGTGCCAGCAGCTTCGGCGCTCAAGGAGGCTACGAGCAGTACTTC. The encoded protein is CASSFGAQGGYEQYF.

In this sample, this clonotype turned up many times. V gene TRBV20-1 combines with J gene TRBJ2-1; D may be TRBD2 (5 bases). CDR3 size: 14 residues. Germline loops: CDR1 DFQATT, CDR2 SNEGSKA (reference sequence). V was pared by 0 bases and J by 6 bases, with 12 bases between. The CDR3: CSARDLWSGNEQFF. DNA of the CDR3: TGCAGTGCTAGAGATCTCTGGAGCGGCAATGAGCAGTTCTTC.

At least ten counts were recorded for this clonotype. The chain recombines TRBV27 with TRBJ1-4; 8 nucleotides align to TRBD1. The length of the CDR3 is 16 residues. CDR1 and CDR2 from the germline V gene are MNHEY and SMNVEV (reference sequence). J was trimmed by 8 bases and V by 4 bases; bases with no gene match: 12. The CDR3 loop reads CASSSLTGVWGEKLFF. The CDR3 DNA is TGTGCCAGCAGTTCCCTGACAGGGGTATGGGGGGAAAAACTGTTTTTT.

About this clonotype: With a much larger clone just one base away, this may be a read error. The chain is built from TRBV20-1 and TRBJ2-1; D could derive from TRBD1 or TRBD2 (6 bases each). The CDR3 loop spans 15 amino acids. V was cut by 0 bases and J by 7 bases, with 16 bases left in between. Germline CDR1 is DFQATT and CDR2 is SNEGSKA (reference sequence). The CDR3 DNA reads as TGCAGTGCTAGAGATCCTAACGGAGGGGGTAATGAGCAGTTCTTC. The encoded protein is CSARDPNGGGNEQFF.

The J gene is TRBJ2-2, the V gene TRBV12-3 or TRBV12-4; tentative D call: TRBD1 (7 bases). V lost 5 bases, J lost 7 bases, and 20 bases lay in between. This CDR3 comprises 16 residues. The CDR3 loop reads CASSQTPRGEFGELFF. The DNA of the CDR3 is TGTGCCAGCAGTCAAACACCCAGGGGGGAGTTCGGGGAGCTGTTTTTT.

The table lists this clonotype with many counts. This chain uses TRBV11-2 with TRBJ2-1; a possible D gene is TRBD2 (7 bases). The CDR3 length is 15 residues. Germline V CDR1 and CDR2: SGHAT, FQNNGV. V lost 4 bases and J 9 bases, leaving 19 bases between the germline ends. For the CDR3, the DNA is TGTGCCAGCAGCTCGACGGGGGGCCCGGGGCTTGAGCAGTTCTTC. It specifies CASSSTGGPGLEQFF. The full variable domain, rest sourced from reference TRBV11-2 and TRBJ2-1, is EAGVAQSPRYKIIEKRQSVAFWCNPISGHATLYWYQQILGQGPKLLIQFQNNGVVDDSQLPKDRFSAERLKGVDSTLKIQPAKLEDSAVYLCASSSTGGPGLEQFFGPGTRLTVL.

V usage is TRBV9 and J usage is TRBJ2-1; no reliable D call. This CDR3 region has 14 residues. Trimming shortened V by 3 bases and J by 3 bases, and 10 bases separated the two germline ends. From germline, CDR1 is SGDLS and CDR2 YYNGEE. In nucleotides, the CDR3 is TGTGCCAGCAGCGGGGATTTACACTACAATGAGCAGTTCTTC. It specifies CASSGDLHYNEQFF. The whole variable domain, remainder taken from reference TRBV9 and TRBJ2-1, is DSGVTQTPKHLITATGQRVTLRCSPRSGDLSVYWYQQSLDQGLQFLIQYYNGEERAKGNILERFSAQQFPDLHSELNLSSLELGDSALYFCASSGDLHYNEQFFGPGTRLTVL.

As to this clonotype: Just one base apart from a much larger clone, this may be a read error. The CDR3 carries no conserved terminal phenylalanine or tryptophan, so it likely arises from a read error. The rearrangement joins TRBV3-1 to TRBJ2-5, with D hard to call. CDR3 length: 12 residues. CDR1 and CDR2 (germline): LGHDT, YNNKEL (reference sequence). The germline V and J ends were trimmed by 3 bases and 1 base, with 3 bases remaining between them. The CDR3 region is CASSHSQETQYL. The DNA of the CDR3 is TGTGCCAGCAGCCACAGCCAAGAGACCCAGTACCTC.